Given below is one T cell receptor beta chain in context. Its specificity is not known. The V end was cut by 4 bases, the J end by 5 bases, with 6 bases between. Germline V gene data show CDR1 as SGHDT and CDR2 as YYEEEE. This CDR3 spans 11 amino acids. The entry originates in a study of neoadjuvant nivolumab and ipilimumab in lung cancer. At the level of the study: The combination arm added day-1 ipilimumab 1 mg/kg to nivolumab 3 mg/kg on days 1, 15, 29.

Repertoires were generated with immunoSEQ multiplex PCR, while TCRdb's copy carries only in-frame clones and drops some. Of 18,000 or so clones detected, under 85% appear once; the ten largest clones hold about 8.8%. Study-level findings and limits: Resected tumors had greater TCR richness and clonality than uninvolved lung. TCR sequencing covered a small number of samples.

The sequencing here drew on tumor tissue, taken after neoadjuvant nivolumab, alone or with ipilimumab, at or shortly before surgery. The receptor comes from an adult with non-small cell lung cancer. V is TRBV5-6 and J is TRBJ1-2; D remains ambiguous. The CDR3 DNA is TGTGCCAGCAGCCGCGAATATGGCTACACCTTC. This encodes CASSREYGYTF.